The entry below describes one T cell receptor beta chain. Its antigen remains unidentified. No quality values exist for individual bases; no much larger clone is one base distant. V is cut by 1 base and J by 6 bases, and the space between the germline ends is 10 bases. The CDR1 and CDR2 encoded by the germline V gene are SGHTA and FQGNSA. Including the terminal cysteine and phenylalanine, the CDR3 comprises 15 residues. The only DNA kept is the CDR3, 45 bases in frame from the first base. The trial excluded patients who had a history of autoimmune disease or who were on systemic immunosuppression. In every dose cohort, peripheral blood was drawn for TCR sequencing at baseline, cycle 4 day 1, and cycle 7 day 1. Samples came from an open-label, multicenter, first-in-human phase I dose-escalation trial of ivuxolimab. Adults with locally advanced or metastatic melanoma, renal cell, hepatocellular, or head and neck squamous cell carcinoma were enrolled in the trial. Before TCR sequencing, CD4+ T cells and CD8+ T cells from peripheral blood were sorted into separate populations.

This sample is drawn from a study of OX40 agonist ivuxolimab in advanced cancers. Study-wide context: Ivuxolimab was an agonistic, fully human IgG2 monoclonal antibody directed against OX40 (CD134), a costimulatory receptor. Intravenous ivuxolimab was administered to patients every 2 weeks at six dose levels: 0.01, 0.1, 0.3, 1.5, 3 and 10 mg/kg. Among the roughly 50 dose-escalation patients, about 20 had hepatocellular carcinoma, 15 or so melanoma, 9 renal cell carcinoma and 9 head and neck cancer. In the dose-escalation cohort, 82.7% of patients were male, and the mean age was approximately 64 years, with a range of about 23 to 90. Prior anti-PD-1, anti-PD-L1 or anti-CTLA-4 therapy was permitted, and 40% of dose-escalation patients had received checkpoint inhibitors. Partial responses occurred in three dose-escalation patients, of whom one had hepatocellular carcinoma and two had cutaneous melanoma. Peripheral TCRbeta sequencing aimed to test whether ivuxolimab altered TCR sequence diversity and caused clonal T-cell expansion. The paper reports the monotherapy dose-escalation portion (N of about 56 patients) of the phase I ivuxolimab trial.

Points the paper makes about the study in general: Antigen specificity was not determined for the clonally expanded peripheral T cells. At doses from 0.1 to 3.0 mg/kg, clonal expansion was seen in both CD4+ and CD8+ blood T cells between baseline and week 6. Low levels of normalized T-cell clonal expansion were also shown by some nonresponding patients. In the 0.1-3.0 mg/kg groups, partial responders had among the lowest normalized peripheral clonal expansion, particularly in CD8+ T cells. After ivuxolimab, expanded clones were on average more numerous among CD8+ T cells than among CD4+ T cells.

Genomic DNA was isolated from the sorted cells so that the TCRbeta CDR3 region could be sequenced. TCRbeta CDR3 regions were sequenced using the immunoSEQ Assay. TCRdb obtained this table from immuneACCESS and retained in-frame rearrangements with V and J assigned. These tables miss some clones; where compared with another copy, unresolved V genes account for less than half of the shortfall, and the remainder is unexplained. This sample is represented by 40,000 to 45,000 clones; about 80% of them were singletons. The leading ten clones occupy roughly 4% of the sample. This material consisted of CD4+ or CD8+ T cells sorted from blood, taken in a trial of the OX40 agonist ivuxolimab. The clonotype comes from an adult with an advanced solid tumor such as melanoma, head and neck, liver or kidney cancer. Recombination linked TRBV7-2 to TRBJ1-6; the D gene is unclear. The DNA sequence is as follows: TGTGCCAGCAGCTTAGGTGGTAGGAGTAATTCACCCCTCCACTTT. Its coded protein is CASSLGGRSNSPLHF.